One sample yielded the 2 T cell receptor beta chains listed below, sequenced in a study of CD8+CD57+ T cells in acquired aplastic anemia. Genomic DNA templated the TCR beta VDJ and CDR3 profiling. TCRdb re-analysed the reads in MiXCR, keeping a single row per CDR3 protein. This sample has 150,000 to 200,000 distinct CDR3 sequences; nearly 50% occur once, and the top ten carry around a tenth. Selection for sequencing was limited to patients who had shown CD8+CD57+ cell expansion by flow cytometry. Sequenced input: sorted CD4+, CD8+, or CD8+CD57+ T cells (not recorded which) from PBMCs. These TCRs come from a human donor with aplastic anemia.

This clonotype was seen many times. The chain employs TRBV7-2 and TRBJ2-5, with 9 bases lining up with TRBD1. There are 15 residues in the CDR3. Trimming took 4 bases from V and 7 from J; bases not matched to a gene: 10. The germline CDR1 and CDR2 sequences are SGHTA and FQGNSA. CDR3 sequence (DNA): TGTGCCAGCAGCTCCACTACAGGGGGCGTAGGGACCCAGTACTTC. Translated, it gives CASSSTTGGVGTQYF.

The gene calls are TRBV25-1 and TRBJ2-7; a possible D gene is TRBD2 (6 bases). The CDR3 length is 16 residues. Germline assignment: CDR1 MGHDK and CDR2 SYGVNS. Trimming stripped 1 base from V and 2 bases from J, with 15 bases between. CDR3 residues: CASSELGGLGAYEQYF. The CDR3, as DNA: TGTGCCAGCAGTGAATTGGGGGGTCTTGGCGCCTACGAGCAGTACTTC.